This section outlines one TCR beta chain sequence together with its context. Its antigen is currently unknown. Some clones are missing from TCRdb's copy, which holds only in-frame ones; the method was immunoSEQ multiplex PCR. The sample includes about 27,000 clones, roughly 70% seen only once; the top ten take around 20%. Pools of viral peptides were used by the ViraFEST assay to expand antigen-specific CD4+ T cells ahead of sequencing. Once cultured for roughly 10 days, the cells underwent separation to obtain CD4+ T cells. According to the study, vaccine recipients showed no prior SARS-CoV-2 infection and negative nucleocapsid antibodies. Germline CDR1 is SGHNT and CDR2 is YENEEA. Trimming stripped 3 bases from V and 12 bases from J, with 12 bases between. The CDR3 sequence is 12 residues long. The source of the sample is a study of vaccination effects on CD4 cells after COVID-19.

The chain uses TRBV11-3 and TRBJ2-1; no firm D call. This clonotype originated in a human donor who received a COVID-19 vaccine. Source: CD4+ T cells from PBMCs cultured with HCoV-NL63 spike peptides, taken before COVID-19 vaccination. Here the CDR3 reads CASSLGGQGQFF. CDR3 nucleotide sequence: TGTGCCAGCAGCTTGGGCGGTCAAGGGCAGTTCTTC.